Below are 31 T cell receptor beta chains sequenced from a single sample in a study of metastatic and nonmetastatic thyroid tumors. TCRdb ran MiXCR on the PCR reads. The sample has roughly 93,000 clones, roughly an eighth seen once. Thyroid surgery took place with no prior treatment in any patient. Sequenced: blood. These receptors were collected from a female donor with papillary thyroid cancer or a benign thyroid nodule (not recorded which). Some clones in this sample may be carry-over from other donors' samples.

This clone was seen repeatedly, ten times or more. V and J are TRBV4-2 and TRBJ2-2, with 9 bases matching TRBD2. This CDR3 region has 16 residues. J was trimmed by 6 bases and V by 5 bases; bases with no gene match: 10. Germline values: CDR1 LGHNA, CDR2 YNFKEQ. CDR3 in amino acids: CASSEIAGVFSGELFF. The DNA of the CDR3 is TGTGCCAGCAGCGAGATAGCGGGAGTTTTCTCCGGGGAGCTGTTTTTT.

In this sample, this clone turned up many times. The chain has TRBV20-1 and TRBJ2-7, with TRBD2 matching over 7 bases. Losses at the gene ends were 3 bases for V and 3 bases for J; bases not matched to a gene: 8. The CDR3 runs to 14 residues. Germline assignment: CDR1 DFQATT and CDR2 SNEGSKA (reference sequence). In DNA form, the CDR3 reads TGCAGTGCTAGTGGGAGGGTGACGGTCTACGAGCAGTACTTC. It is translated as CSASGRVTVYEQYF.

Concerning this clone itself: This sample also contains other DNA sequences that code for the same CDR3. CDR3 loop: CASSPSYGTGVSSYNSPLHF. CDR3 nucleotide sequence: TGTGCCAGCAGTCCCTCATACGGGACAGGGGTTAGCTCCTATAATTCACCCCTCCACTTT. This chain links TRBV25-1 with TRBJ1-6; 10 nucleotides align to TRBD1. Germline lookup yields CDR1 MGHDK and CDR2 SYGVNS. CDR3 length: 20 amino acids. The V and J ends lost 5 bases and 0 bases, in that order; junction bases with no gene match: 13.

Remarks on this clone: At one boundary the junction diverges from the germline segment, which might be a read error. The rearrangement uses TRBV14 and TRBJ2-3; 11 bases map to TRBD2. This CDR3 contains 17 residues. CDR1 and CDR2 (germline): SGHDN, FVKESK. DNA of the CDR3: TGTGCCAGCAGACAAGTGTGGCTAGCGGGGGGCACGGATACGCAGTATTTT. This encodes CASRQVWLAGGTDTQYF.

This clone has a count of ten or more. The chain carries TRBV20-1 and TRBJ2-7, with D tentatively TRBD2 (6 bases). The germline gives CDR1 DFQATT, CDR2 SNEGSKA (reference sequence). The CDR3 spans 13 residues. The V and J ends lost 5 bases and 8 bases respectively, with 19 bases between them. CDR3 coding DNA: TGCAGTGCTGAACTCTCCGGGACTCCAAAGCAGTACTTC. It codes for CSAELSGTPKQYF.

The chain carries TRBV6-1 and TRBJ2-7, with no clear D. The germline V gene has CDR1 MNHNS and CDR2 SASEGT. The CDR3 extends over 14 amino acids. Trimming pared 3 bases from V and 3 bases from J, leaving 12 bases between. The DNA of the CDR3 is TGTGCCAGCAGTGACGCAGAGTTTCGCTACGAGCAGTACTTC. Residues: CASSDAEFRYEQYF.

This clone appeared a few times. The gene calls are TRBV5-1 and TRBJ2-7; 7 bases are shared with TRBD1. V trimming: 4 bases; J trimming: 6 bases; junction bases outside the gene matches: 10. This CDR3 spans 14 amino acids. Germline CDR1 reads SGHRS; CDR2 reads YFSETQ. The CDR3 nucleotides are TGCGCCAGCAGCCCGACAGGGAGCTCCCTCGAGCAGTACTTC. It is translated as CASSPTGSSLEQYF.

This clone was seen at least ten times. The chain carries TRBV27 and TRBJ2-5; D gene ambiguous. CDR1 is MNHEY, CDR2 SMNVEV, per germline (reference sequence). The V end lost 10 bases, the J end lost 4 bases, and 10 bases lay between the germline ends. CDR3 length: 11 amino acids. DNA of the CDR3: TGTGCCACCCCCCCCCCAGAGACCCAGTACTTC. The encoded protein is CATPPPETQYF.

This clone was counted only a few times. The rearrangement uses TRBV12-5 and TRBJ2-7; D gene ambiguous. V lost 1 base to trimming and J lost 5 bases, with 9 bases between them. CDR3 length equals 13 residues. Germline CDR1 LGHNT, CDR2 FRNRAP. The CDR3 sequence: CASGLAGLDEQYF. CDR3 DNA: TGTGCTAGTGGTTTGGCCGGGCTCGACGAGCAGTACTTC.

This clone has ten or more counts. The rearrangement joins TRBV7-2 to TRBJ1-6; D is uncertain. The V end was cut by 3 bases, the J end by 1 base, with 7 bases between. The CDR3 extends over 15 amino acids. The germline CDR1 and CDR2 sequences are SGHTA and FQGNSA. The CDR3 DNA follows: TGTGCCAGCAGCTTGACCGGGTCCTATAATTCACCCCTCCACTTT. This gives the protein CASSLTGSYNSPLHF.

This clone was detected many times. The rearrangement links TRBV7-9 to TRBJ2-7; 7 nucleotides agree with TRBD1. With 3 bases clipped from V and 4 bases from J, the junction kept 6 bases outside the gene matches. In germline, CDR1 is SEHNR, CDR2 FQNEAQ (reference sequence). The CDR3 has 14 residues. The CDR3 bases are TGTGCCAGCAGCTTGACAGGGTCGTTATACGAGCAGTACTTC. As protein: CASSLTGSLYEQYF.

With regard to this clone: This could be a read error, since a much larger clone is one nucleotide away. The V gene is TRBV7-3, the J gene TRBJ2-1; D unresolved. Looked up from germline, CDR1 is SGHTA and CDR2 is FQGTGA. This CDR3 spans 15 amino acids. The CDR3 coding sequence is TGTGCCAGCAGCTTAACTAGCCAAACTTACAGTGAGCAGTTCTTC. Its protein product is CASSLTSQTYSEQFF. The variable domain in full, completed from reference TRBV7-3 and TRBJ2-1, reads GAGVSQTPSNKVTEKGKYVELRCDPISGHTALYWYRQSLGQGPEFLIYFQGTGAADDSGLPNDRFFAVRPEGSVSTLKIQRTERGDSAVYLCASSLTSQTYSEQFFGPGTRLTVL.

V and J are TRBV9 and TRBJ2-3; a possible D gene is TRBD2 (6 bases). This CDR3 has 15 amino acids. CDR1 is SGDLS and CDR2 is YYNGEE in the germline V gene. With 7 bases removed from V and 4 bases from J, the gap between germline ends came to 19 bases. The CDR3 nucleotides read TGTGCCAGCTCCGGGGGACCACAAATGCCAGATACGCAGTATTTT. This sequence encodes CASSGGPQMPDTQYF.

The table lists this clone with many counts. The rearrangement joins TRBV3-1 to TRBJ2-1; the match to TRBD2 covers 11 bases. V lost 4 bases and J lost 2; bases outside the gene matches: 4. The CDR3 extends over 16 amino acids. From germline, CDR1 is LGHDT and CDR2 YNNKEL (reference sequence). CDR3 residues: CASSRDSGRAYNEQFF. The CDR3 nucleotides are TGTGCCAGCAGCCGAGATAGCGGGAGGGCCTACAATGAGCAGTTCTTC.

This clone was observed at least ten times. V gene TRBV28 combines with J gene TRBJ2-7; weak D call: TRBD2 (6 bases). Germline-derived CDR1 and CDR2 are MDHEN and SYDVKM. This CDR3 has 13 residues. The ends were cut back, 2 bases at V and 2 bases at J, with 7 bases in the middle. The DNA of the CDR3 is TGTGCCAGCAGTTTAACGGGAGCCTACGAGCAGTACTTC. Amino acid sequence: CASSLTGAYEQYF. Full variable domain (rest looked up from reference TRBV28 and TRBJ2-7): DVKVTQSSRYLVKRTGEKVFLECVQDMDHENMFWYRQDPGLGLRLIYFSYDVKMKEKGDIPEGYSVSREKKERFSLILESASTNQTSMYLCASSLTGAYEQYFGPGTRLTVT.

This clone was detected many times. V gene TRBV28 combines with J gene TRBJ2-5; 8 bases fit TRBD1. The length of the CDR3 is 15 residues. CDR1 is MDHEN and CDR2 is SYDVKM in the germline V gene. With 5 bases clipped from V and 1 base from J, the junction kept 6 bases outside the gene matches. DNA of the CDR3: TGTGCCAGCAGTCCCGGACAGGGTTTCCAAGAGACCCAGTACTTC. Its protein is CASSPGQGFQETQYF.

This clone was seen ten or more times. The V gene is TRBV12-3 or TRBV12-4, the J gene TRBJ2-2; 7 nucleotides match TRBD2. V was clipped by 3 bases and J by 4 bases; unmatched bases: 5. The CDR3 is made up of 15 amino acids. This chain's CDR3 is CASSFVAGVTGELFF. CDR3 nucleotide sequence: TGTGCCAGCAGTTTCGTTGCGGGAGTCACCGGGGAGCTGTTTTTT.

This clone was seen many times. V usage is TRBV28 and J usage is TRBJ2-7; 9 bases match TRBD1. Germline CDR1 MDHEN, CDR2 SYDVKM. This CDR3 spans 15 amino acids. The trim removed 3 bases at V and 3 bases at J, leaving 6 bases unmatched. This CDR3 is CASSLGQGVLYEQYF. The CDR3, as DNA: TGTGCCAGCAGTTTGGGACAGGGCGTACTCTACGAGCAGTACTTC.

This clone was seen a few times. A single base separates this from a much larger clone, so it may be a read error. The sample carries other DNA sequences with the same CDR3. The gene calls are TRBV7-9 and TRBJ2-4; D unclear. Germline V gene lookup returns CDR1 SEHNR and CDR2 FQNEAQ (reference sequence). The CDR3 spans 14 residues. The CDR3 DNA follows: TGTGCAAGCAGTTCCCCGGTAGCCAAAAACATTCAGTACTTC. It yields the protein CASSSPVAKNIQYF. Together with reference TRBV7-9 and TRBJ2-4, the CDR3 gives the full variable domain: DTGVSQNPRHKITKRGQNVTFRCDPISEHNRLYWYRQTLGQGPEFLTYFQNEAQLEKSRLLSDRFSAERPKGSFSTLEIQRTEQGDSAMYLCASSSPVAKNIQYFGAGTRLSVL.

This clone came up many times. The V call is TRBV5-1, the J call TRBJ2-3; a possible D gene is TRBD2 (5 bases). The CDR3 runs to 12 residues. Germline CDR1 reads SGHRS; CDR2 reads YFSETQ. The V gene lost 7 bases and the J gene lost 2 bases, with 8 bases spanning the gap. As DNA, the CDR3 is TGCGCCAGCGCGGGCGACACAGATACGCAGTATTTT. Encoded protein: CASAGDTDTQYF.

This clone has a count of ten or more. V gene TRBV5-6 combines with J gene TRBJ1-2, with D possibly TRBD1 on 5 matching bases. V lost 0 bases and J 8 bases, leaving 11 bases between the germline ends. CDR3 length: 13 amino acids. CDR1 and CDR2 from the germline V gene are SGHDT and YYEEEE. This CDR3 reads CASSLGRGLGYTF. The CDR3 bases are TGTGCCAGCAGCTTGGGTAGGGGCCTCGGCTACACCTTC.

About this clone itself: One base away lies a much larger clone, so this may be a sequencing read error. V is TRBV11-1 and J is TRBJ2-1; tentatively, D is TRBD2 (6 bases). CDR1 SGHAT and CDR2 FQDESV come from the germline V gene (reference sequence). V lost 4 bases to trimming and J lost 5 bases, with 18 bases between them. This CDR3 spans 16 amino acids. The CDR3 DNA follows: TGTGCCAGCAGCTCCCTGTGGGGTTGCGGGGACAATGAGCAGTTCTTC. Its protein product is CASSSLWGCGDNEQFF.

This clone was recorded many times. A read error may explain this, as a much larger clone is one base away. CDR3 loop: CASSPTDGLYEQYF. The DNA for the CDR3 is TGTGCCAGCAGCCCGACAGATGGTCTTTACGAGCAGTACTTC. The genes are TRBV6-1 and TRBJ2-7; D possibly corresponds to TRBD1 (5 bases). Germline lookup yields CDR1 MNHNS and CDR2 SASEGT. This CDR3 contains 14 residues. Trimming shortened V by 6 bases and J by 4 bases, and 16 bases separated the two germline ends.

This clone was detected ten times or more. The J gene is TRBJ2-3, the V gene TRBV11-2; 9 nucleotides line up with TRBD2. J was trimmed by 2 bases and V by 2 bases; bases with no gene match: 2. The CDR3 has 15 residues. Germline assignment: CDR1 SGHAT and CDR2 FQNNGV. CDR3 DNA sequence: TGTGCCAGCAGCTTACTAGCGGGATTCACAGATACGCAGTATTTT. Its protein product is CASSLLAGFTDTQYF.

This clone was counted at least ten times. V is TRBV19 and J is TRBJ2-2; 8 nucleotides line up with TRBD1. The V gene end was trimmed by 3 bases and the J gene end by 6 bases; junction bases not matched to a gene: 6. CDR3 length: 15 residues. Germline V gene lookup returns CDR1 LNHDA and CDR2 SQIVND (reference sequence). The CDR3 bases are TGTGCCAGTAGTATGGGGGCAGGGGGCCCCGGGGAGCTGTTTTTT. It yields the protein CASSMGAGGPGELFF.

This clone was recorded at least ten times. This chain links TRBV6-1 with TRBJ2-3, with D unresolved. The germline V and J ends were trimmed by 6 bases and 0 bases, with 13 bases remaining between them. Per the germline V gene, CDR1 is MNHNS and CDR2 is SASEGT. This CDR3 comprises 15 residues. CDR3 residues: CASSQGGWSTDTQYF. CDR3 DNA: TGTGCCAGCAGCCAAGGTGGCTGGAGCACAGATACGCAGTATTTT.

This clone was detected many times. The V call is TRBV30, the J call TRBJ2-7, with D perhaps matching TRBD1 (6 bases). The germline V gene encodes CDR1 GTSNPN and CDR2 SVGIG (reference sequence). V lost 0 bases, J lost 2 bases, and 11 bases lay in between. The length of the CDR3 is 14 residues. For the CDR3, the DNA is TGTGCCTGGAGTGTAGGACAGATAACCTACGAGCAGTACTTC. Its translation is CAWSVGQITYEQYF.

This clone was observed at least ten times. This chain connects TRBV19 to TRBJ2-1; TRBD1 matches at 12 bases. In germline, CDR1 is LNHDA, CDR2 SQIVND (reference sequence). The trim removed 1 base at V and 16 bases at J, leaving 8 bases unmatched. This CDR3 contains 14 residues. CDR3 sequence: CASSIGGGQGANFF. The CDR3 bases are TGTGCCAGTAGTATAGGTGGGGGACAGGGGGCTAACTTCTTC.

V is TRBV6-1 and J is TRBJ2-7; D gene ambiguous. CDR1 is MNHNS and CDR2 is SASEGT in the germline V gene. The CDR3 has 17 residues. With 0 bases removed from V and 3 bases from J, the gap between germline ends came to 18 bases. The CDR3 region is CASSEALGGSAIYEQYF. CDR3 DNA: TGTGCCAGCAGTGAAGCACTTGGCGGAAGTGCCATCTACGAGCAGTACTTC.

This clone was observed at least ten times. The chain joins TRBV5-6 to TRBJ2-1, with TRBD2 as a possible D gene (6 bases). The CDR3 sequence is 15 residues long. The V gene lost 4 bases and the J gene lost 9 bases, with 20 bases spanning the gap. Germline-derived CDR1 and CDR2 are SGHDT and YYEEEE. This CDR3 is CASSPMSETRGEQFF. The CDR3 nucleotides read TGTGCCAGCAGCCCGATGAGTGAGACTAGAGGTGAGCAGTTCTTC.

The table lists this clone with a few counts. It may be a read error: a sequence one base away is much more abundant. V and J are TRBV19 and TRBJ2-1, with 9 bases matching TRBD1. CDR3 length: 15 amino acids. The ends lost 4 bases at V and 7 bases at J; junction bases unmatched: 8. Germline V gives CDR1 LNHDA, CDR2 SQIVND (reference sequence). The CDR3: CASSSIGQGWNEQFF. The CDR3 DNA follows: TGTGCCAGTAGTAGTATAGGACAGGGGTGGAATGAGCAGTTCTTC.